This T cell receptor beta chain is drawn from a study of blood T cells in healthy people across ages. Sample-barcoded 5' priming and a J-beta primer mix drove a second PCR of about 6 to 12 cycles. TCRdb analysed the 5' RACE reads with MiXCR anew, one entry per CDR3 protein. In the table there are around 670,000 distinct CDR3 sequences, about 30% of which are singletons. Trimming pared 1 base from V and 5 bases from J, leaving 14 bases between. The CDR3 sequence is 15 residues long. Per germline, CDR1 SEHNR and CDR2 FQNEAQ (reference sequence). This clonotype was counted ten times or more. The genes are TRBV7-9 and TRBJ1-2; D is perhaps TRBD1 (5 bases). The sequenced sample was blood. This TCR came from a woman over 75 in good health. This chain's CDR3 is CASSLESGAGYGYTF. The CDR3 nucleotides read TGTGCCAGCAGCTTAGAAAGCGGGGCAGGGTATGGCTACACCTTC.